This T cell receptor beta chain was documented in a study of response to subunit inactivated influenza vaccine. This clonotype was counted between two and nine times. MiXCR was run by TCRdb on the RT-PCR reads, yielding one entry per CDR3 protein. The data show some 570,000 distinct CDR3 sequences, approximately 10% seen once. The CDR3 length is 17 residues. In germline, CDR1 is SGHTA, CDR2 FQGNSA. The V end lost 3 bases, the J end lost 2 bases, and 18 bases lay between the germline ends. These data were also filed under a second study, of T cells expressing NK-cell markers. This second report adds: A 5'RACE template switching approach incorporating UMIs was used to make TCR beta cDNA. Underlying the TCR beta repertoires were sorted CD3+CD56+NKG2C+, CD3+CD56+NKG2C- and CD3+CD56-NKG2C+ T cells. Six of the donors carried dominant NKG2C+ clonotypes that took up roughly 1.0-8% of their CD8+ T cells. In four donors, dominant clonotypes made up roughly 25-60.1% of CD3+CD56-NKG2C+ cells.

The source material was PBMCs from blood, sampled on the day of vaccination. The chain is built from TRBV7-2 and TRBJ2-3; D gene unclear. This clonotype was sampled from a man between 45 and 60 years old who received an inactivated influenza vaccine. CDR3 DNA: TGTGCCAGCAGCTTGGGTTTCGGAAAAATCAACACAGATACGCAGTATTTT. Protein: CASSLGFGKINTDTQYF.